The rows below give T cell receptor beta chains drawn from one sample of a study of blood T cell repertoires in COVID-19. Sequencing was performed with immunoSEQ multiplex PCR; in TCRdb, only in-frame clones are kept and a portion is missing. There are around 300,000 clones in the sample; approximately 90% occur only once, and about 2.2% lies in the top ten. Sequencing was performed on peripheral blood. All receptors come from a woman under 40 with COVID-19, enrolled during active disease. CDR3s include the opening cysteine and the closing phenylalanine or tryptophan. D genes are given only for firm matches. The size of a clone is reported for some rows only, either as once, few or many, or as a class for expanded clones.

j_call clone_size d_call cdr3_length v_call cdr3_aa cdr3_nt
TRBJ1-1 . TRBD1 14 TRBV19 CASSPGQGTTEAFF TGTGCCAGTAGCCCGGGACAGGGTACCACTGAAGCTTTCTTT
TRBJ1-3 . . 14 TRBV18 CASSPSTGTNTIYF TGTGCCAGCTCACCATCGACGGGGACTAACACCATATATTTT
TRBJ1-1 many TRBD1 12 TRBV20-1 CSANDRGPEAFF TGCAGTGCTAATGACAGGGGGCCTGAAGCTTTCTTT
TRBJ1-2 . TRBD1 15 TRBV5-4 CASSLRLTGAYGYTF TGTGCCAGCAGCTTGCGGTTGACAGGGGCCTATGGCTACACCTTC
TRBJ2-1 . . 16 TRBV5-6 CASRGLTESSYNEQFF TGTGCCAGCAGGGGGCTGACGGAGAGCTCCTACAATGAGCAGTTCTTC
TRBJ1-3 . TRBD1 17 TRBV19 CASSLPGQFISGNTIYF TGTGCCAGTAGTCTACCGGGACAGTTCATCTCTGGAAACACCATATATTTT
TRBJ1-1 . . 14 TRBV27 CASSLSGFNTEAFF TGTGCCAGCAGTTTAAGCGGTTTTAACACTGAAGCTTTCTTT
TRBJ1-2 . TRBD1 15 TRBV27 CASSLFPGTDYGYTF TGTGCCAGCAGTCTATTCCCGGGGACAGACTATGGCTACACCTTC
TRBJ2-1 . TRBD2 16 TRBV7-8 CASSSLGLGGYNEQFF TGTGCCAGCAGCTCCCTAGGACTAGGCGGGTACAATGAGCAGTTCTTC
TRBJ1-3 . . 14 TRBV11-2 CASSLMAGGNTIYF TGTGCCAGCAGCTTGATGGCAGGGGGAAACACCATATATTTT
TRBJ1-4 . . 15 TRBV11-2 CASSLGGVTNEKLFF TGTGCCAGCAGCTTGGGGGGTGTGACTAATGAAAAACTGTTTTTT